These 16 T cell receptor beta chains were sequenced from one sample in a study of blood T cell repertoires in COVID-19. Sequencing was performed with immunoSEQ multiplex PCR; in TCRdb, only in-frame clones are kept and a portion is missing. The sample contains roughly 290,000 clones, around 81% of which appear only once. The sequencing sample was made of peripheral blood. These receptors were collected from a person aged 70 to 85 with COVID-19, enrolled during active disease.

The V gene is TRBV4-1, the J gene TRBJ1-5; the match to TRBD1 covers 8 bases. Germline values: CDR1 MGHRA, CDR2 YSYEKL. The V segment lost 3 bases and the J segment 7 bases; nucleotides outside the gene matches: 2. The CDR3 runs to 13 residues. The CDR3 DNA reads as TGCGCCAGCAGCCAGGACAGGGACCAGCCCCAGCATTTT. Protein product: CASSQDRDQPQHF.

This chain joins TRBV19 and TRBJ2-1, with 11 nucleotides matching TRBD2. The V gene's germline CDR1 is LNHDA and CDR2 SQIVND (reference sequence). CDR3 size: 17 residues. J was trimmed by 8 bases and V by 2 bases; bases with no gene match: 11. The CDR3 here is CASSILPGSGGADEQFF. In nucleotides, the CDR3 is TGTGCCAGTAGTATACTACCGGGTAGCGGGGGGGCGGATGAGCAGTTCTTC.

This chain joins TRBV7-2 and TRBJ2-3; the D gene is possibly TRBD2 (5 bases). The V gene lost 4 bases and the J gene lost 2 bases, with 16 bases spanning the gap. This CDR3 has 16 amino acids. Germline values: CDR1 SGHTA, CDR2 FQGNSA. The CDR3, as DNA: TGTGCCAGCAGCTCCTCCGTCAGCGGAGCCACAGATACGCAGTATTTT. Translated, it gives CASSSSVSGATDTQYF.

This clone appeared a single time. The CDR3: CTSSQGPAGTTSTDTQYF. The DNA for the CDR3 is TGCACCAGCAGCCAAGGTCCAGCGGGAACAACTAGCACAGATACGCAGTATTTT. The chain combines TRBV1 with TRBJ2-3; the D call in the table, TRBD2, was not verified against the DNA. TRBV1 corresponds to a pseudogene. The length of the CDR3 is 18 residues.

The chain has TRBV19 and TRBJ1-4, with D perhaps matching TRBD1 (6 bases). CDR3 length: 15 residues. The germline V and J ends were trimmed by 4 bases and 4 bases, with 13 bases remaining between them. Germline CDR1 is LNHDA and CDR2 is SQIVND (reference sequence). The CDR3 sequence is CASSRTQGFNEKLFF. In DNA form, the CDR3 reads TGTGCCAGTAGTAGAACACAGGGTTTTAATGAAAAACTGTTTTTT.

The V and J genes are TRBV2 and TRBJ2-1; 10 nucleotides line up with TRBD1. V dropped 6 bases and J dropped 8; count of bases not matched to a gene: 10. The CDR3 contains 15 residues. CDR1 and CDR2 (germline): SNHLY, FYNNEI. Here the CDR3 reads CASSDRDRGLDEQFF. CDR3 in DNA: TGTGCCAGCAGCGACCGGGACAGGGGTCTCGATGAGCAGTTCTTC.

Here the CDR3 reads CASSEGQGFEQYF. The CDR3 DNA is TGTGCCAGCTCAGAGGGACAGGGGTTCGAGCAGTACTTC. V gene TRBV18 combines with J gene TRBJ2-7; 10 bases map to TRBD1. Trimming took 5 bases from V and 6 from J; bases not matched to a gene: 4. CDR1 KGHSH and CDR2 LQKENI come from the germline V gene. The CDR3 is made up of 13 amino acids.

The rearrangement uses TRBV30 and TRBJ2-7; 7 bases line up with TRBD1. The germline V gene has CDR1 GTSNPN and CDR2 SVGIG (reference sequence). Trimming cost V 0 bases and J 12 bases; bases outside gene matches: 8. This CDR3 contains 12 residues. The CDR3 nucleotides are TGTGCCTGGAGTGTACAAGGACAGGTAGTGTACTTC. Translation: CAWSVQGQVVYF.

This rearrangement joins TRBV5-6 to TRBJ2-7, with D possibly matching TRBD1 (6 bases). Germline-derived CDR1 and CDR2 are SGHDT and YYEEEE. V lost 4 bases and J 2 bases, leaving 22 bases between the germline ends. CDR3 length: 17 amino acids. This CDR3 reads CASSPLLLWDNAYEQYF. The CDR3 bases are TGTGCCAGCAGCCCTCTGTTGCTTTGGGACAACGCCTACGAGCAGTACTTC.

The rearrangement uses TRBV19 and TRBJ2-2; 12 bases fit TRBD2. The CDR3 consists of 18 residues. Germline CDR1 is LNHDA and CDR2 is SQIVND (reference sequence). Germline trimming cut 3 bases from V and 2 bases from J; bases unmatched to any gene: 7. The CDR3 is CASSIGTSGRFNTGELFF. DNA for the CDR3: TGTGCCAGTAGTATCGGTACTAGCGGGAGGTTTAACACCGGGGAGCTGTTTTTT.

The CDR3 DNA follows: TGTGCCAGCAGTGACAGGACTCGTCTGGGAAAACTGTTTTTT. Protein product: CASSDRTRLGKLFF. The chain links TRBV2 to TRBJ1-4, with D uncertain. The CDR3 totals 14 residues. V was cut by 3 bases and J by 10 bases, with 15 bases left in between. Germline V CDR1 and CDR2: SNHLY, FYNNEI.

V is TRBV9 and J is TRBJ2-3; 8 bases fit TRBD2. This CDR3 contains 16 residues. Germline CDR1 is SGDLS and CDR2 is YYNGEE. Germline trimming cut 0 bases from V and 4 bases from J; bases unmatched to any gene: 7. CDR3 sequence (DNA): TGTGCCAGCAGCGTAGAGGGCGGGAGGTTTCCAGATACGCAGTATTTT. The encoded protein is CASSVEGGRFPDTQYF.

CDR3 nucleotide sequence: TGTGCCAGCAGCTTGATGTCGGGACAGGGCGCGAAAACCTTC. Translating it yields CASSLMSGQGAKTF. The rearrangement links TRBV5-4 to TRBJ1-2; 9 nucleotides agree with TRBD1. Trimming removed 1 base from V and 14 bases from J; junction bases left unmatched: 12. Germline V CDR1 and CDR2: SGHNT, YYREEE (reference sequence). This CDR3 region has 14 residues.

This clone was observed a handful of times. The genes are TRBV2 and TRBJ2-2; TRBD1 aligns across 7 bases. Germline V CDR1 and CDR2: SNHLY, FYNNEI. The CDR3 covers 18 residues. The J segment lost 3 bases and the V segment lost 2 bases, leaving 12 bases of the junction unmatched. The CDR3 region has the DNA TGTGCCAGCAGTGAATCGAACAGGGGAGCGGCGCACACCGGGGAGCTGTTTTTT. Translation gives CASSESNRGAAHTGELFF. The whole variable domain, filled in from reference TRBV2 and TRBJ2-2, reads EPEVTQTPSHQVTQMGQEVILRCVPISNHLYFYWYRQILGQKVEFLVSFYNNEISEKSEIFDDQFSVERPDGSNFTLKIRSTKLEDSAMYFCASSESNRGAAHTGELFFGEGSRLTVL.

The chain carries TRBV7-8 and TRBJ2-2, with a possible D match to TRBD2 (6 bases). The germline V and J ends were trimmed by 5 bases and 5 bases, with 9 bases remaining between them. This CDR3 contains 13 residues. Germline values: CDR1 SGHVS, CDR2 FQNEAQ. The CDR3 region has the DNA TGTGCCAGCAGCACTGGGGGGACCGGGGAGCTGTTTTTT. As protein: CASSTGGTGELFF.

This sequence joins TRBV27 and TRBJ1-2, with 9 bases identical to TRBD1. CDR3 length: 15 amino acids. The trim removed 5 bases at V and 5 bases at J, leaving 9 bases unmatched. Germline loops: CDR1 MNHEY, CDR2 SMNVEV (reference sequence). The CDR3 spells CASSHSGTGLYGYTF. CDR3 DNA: TGTGCCAGCAGTCATTCCGGGACAGGGCTTTATGGCTACACCTTC.